Given below is one T cell receptor beta chain in context. V lost 0 bases, J lost 6 bases, and 8 bases lay in between. CDR3 length equals 14 residues. The germline V gene has CDR1 LGHNA and CDR2 YSLEER. These data belong to a study of control samples from healthy donors and cancer patients. TCRdb's table, derived via immunoSEQ multiplex PCR, lists solely in-frame clones and lacks some. The sample yields some 94,000 clones, about 89% seen once. This sequence was found in a woman between 50 and 59 years old with colorectal cancer. The chain has TRBV4-3 and TRBJ2-2; D gene unclear. Sequencing was done on a sample of PBMCs. CDR3 coding DNA: TGCGCCAGCAGCCAAGATCGTAGCCCCGGGGAGCTGTTTTTT. This codes for CASSQDRSPGELFF.